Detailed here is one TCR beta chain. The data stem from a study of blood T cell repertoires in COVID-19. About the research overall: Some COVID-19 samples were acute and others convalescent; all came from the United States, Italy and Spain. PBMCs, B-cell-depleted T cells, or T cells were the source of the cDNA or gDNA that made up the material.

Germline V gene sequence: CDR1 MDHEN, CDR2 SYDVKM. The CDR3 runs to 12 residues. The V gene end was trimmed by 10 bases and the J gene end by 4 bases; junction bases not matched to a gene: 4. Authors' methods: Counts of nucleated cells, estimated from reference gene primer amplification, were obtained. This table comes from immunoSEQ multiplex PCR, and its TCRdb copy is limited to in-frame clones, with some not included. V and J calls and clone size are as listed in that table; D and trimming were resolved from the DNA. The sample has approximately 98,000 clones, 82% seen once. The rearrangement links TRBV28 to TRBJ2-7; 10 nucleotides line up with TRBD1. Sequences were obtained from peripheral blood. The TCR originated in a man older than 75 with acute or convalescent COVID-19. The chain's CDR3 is CATRTGGYEQYF. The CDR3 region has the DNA TGTGCCACCAGGACAGGGGGGTACGAGCAGTACTTC.